This is a list of T cell receptor beta chains from one sample in a study of shared T cell receptors in the human thymus. This table comes from immunoSEQ multiplex PCR, and its TCRdb copy is limited to in-frame clones, with some not included. The sample carries around 65,000 clones, about 96% recorded once. Sequenced: thymocytes. The receptors here all came from a human donor. Both conserved end residues are part of each CDR3. Each record gives: V gene, J gene, CDR3 protein.

v_gene: TRBV5-6
j_gene: TRBJ1-5
CDR3aa: CASSFADRPNQPQHF

v_gene: TRBV18
j_gene: TRBJ2-7
CDR3aa: CASSPEPDSEQYF

v_gene: TRBV5-5
j_gene: TRBJ1-1
CDR3aa: CASSLDRGLLAFF

v_gene: TRBV14
j_gene: TRBJ1-5
CDR3aa: CAKGQLGNQPQHF

v_gene: TRBV7-9
j_gene: TRBJ2-7
CDR3aa: CASSTTGEQYF

v_gene: TRBV9
j_gene: TRBJ1-2
CDR3aa: CASTMQGNQGGYTF

v_gene: TRBV4-1
j_gene: TRBJ1-1
CDR3aa: CASSQIFRTGLTEAFF

v_gene: TRBV4-1
j_gene: TRBJ2-1
CDR3aa: CASSQGPYDYNEQFF

v_gene: TRBV4-3
j_gene: TRBJ1-2
CDR3aa: CASSQERPRSYGYTF

v_gene: TRBV11-2
j_gene: TRBJ2-3
CDR3aa: CASSLDTSTDTQYF

v_gene: TRBV6-5
j_gene: TRBJ1-4
CDR3aa: CASSRTGHEKLFF

v_gene: TRBV19
j_gene: TRBJ1-5
CDR3aa: CASSIQFWGPNQPQHF